This TCR beta chain is drawn from a study of regulatory T cells in long-lasting Graves disease. Findings and limits, study-wide: Gene preferences differed: TRBV28, TRBJ1-2, TRBJ2-5 in persistent cases.

This clonotype was seen many times. No antigen is known for it. TCR beta libraries were built with iRepertoire HTBI primers and Arm-PCR of CDR3 regions. One entry per CDR3 protein, called by TCRdb with MiXCR from the multiplex PCR reads. The sample has some 430,000 distinct CDR3 sequences, around a fifth seen once. The sample's time point: persistent/refractory GD, antithyroid drugs over 5 years with positive TRAb. There was RNA extracted from PBMCs, and the TCR library was made from it. The collection involved drawing 8.5 to 9 milliliters of peripheral blood into EDTA tubes. Per germline, CDR1 SGHAT and CDR2 FQNNGV. The CDR3 totals 15 residues. Deletions cut 5 bases from V and 0 bases from J, with 13 bases between.

This rearrangement joins TRBV11-2 to TRBJ1-2; D not certain. The origin of this receptor is a female donor with Graves disease. Sequenced material: peripheral blood mononuclear cells (PBMCs), taken when the disease was refractory, from a patient treated with antithyroid drugs. CDR3 loop: CASSPFWRTNYGYTF. DNA for the CDR3: TGTGCCAGCAGCCCCTTTTGGCGGACTAACTATGGCTACACCTTC.